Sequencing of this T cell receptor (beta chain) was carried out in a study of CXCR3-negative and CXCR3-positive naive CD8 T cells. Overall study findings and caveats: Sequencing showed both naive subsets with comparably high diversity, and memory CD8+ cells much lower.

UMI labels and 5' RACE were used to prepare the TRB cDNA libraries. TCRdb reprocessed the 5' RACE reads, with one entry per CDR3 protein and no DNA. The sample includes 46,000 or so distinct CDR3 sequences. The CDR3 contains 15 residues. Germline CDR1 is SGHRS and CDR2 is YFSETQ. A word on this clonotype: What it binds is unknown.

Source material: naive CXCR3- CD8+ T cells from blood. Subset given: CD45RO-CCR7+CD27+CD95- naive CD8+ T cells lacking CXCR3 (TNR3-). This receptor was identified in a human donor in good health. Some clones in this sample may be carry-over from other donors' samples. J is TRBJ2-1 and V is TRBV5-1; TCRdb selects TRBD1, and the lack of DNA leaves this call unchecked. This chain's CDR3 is CASSLTGLIYNEQFF.